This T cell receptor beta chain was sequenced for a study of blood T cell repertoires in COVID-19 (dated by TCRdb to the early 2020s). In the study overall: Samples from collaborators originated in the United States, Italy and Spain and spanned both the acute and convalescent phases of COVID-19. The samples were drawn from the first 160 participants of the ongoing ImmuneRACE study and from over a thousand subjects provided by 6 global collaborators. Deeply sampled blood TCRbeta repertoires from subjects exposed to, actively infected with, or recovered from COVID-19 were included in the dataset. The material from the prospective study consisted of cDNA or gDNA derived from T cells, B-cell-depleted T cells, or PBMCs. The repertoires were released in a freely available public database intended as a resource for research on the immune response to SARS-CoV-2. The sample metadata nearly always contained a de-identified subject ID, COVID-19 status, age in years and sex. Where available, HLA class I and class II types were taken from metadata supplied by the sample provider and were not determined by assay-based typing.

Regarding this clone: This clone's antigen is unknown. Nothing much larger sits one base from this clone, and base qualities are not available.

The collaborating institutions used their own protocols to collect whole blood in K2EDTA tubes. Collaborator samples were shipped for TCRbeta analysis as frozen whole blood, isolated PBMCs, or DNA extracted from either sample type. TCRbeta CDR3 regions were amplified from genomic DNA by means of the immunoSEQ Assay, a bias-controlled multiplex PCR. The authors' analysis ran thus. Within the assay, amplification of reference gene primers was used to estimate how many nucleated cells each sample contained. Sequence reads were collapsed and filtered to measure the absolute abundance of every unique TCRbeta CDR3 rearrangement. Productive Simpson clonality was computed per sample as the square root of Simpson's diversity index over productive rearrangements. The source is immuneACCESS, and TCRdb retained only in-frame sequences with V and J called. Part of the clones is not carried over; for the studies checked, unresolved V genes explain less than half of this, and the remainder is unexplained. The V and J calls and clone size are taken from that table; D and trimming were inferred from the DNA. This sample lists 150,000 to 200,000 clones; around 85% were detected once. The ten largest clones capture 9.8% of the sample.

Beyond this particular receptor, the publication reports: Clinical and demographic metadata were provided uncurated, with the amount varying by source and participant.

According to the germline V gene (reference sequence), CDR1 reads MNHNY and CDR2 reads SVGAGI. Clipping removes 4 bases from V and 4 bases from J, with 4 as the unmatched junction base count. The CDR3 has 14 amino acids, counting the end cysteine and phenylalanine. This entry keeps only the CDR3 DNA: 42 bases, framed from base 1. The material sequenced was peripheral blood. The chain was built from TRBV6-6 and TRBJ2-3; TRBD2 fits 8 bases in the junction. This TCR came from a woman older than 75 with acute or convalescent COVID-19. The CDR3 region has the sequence CASSSTSGSDTQYF. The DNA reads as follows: TGTGCCAGCAGTTCCACTAGCGGTTCAGATACGCAGTATTTT.